Each of the 20 T cell receptor beta chains below was sequenced from the same sample in a study of blood T cell repertoires in COVID-19. Here immunoSEQ multiplex PCR was the method, and the copy in TCRdb shows in-frame clones only, minus some. The table shows roughly 250,000 clones, with about 89% occurring only once. The sequenced sample consisted of peripheral blood. Every receptor here comes from a man aged 35-49 years who had recovered from COVID-19.

The V gene is TRBV3-1 (or the pseudogene TRBV3-2), the J gene TRBJ1-1; TRBD1 matches at 10 bases. The V and J ends lost 4 bases and 4 bases, in that order; junction bases with no gene match: 6. Germline V CDR1 and CDR2: LGHDT, YNNKEL (reference sequence). This CDR3 has 15 amino acids. The CDR3, as DNA: TGTGCCAGCAGCCGGAAGACAGGGGGCGGCACTGAAGCTTTCTTT. Residues: CASSRKTGGGTEAFF.

This rearrangement joins TRBV4-3 to TRBJ2-3; no clear D gene. The CDR3 has 16 amino acids. Germline V CDR1 and CDR2: LGHNA, YSLEER. V was shortened by 1 base and J by 0 bases, with 11 bases between the two germline ends. The CDR3 loop reads CASSQVKASSTDTQYF. The CDR3 DNA sequence: TGCGCCAGCAGCCAAGTTAAAGCCTCGAGCACAGATACGCAGTATTTT.

CDR3 protein: CAWSVNRVSNYGYTF. As DNA, the CDR3 is TGTGCCTGGAGTGTGAACAGGGTGTCCAACTATGGCTACACCTTC. The chain is built from TRBV30 and TRBJ1-2; D might be TRBD1 (6 bases). V lost 0 bases and J lost 2, with 13 bases in between. Per germline, CDR1 GTSNPN and CDR2 SVGIG (reference sequence). This CDR3 region has 15 residues.

The rearrangement links TRBV5-1 to TRBJ2-7; 8 nucleotides match TRBD1. CDR3 length: 15 residues. Germline CDR1 reads SGHRS; CDR2 reads YFSETQ. The V gene end was trimmed by 0 bases and the J gene end by 5 bases; junction bases not matched to a gene: 7. CDR3 amino acids: CASSLVGDRINEQYF. The CDR3 region has the DNA TGCGCCAGCAGCTTGGTTGGGGACAGGATCAACGAGCAGTACTTC. Looking up the rest from reference TRBV5-1 and TRBJ2-7 gives the full variable domain: KAGVTQTPRYLIKTRGQQVTLSCSPISGHRSVSWYQQTPGQGLQFLFEYFSETQRNKGNFPGRFSGRQFSNSRSEMNVSTLELGDSALYLCASSLVGDRINEQYFGPGTRLTVT.

The rearrangement uses TRBV6-6 and TRBJ1-1, with D tentatively TRBD1 (6 bases). Germline V gene sequence: CDR1 MNHNY, CDR2 SVGAGI (reference sequence). Trimming left V 2 bases short and J 2 bases short, with 15 bases between. This CDR3 comprises 16 residues. CDR3 in amino acids: CASSYALTGRNTEAFF. CDR3 coding DNA: TGTGCCAGCAGTTACGCCCTAACAGGGCGCAACACTGAAGCTTTCTTT.

This clone has just a few counts. The V and J genes are TRBV3-1 (or the pseudogene TRBV3-2) and TRBJ1-2, with D possibly matching TRBD1 (5 bases). This CDR3 region has 15 residues. The V and J ends lost 7 bases and 1 base respectively, with 16 bases between them. Germline values: CDR1 LGHDT, CDR2 YNNKEL (reference sequence). This CDR3 is CASTVSQGGNYGYTF. The CDR3 DNA reads TGTGCCAGCACCGTTTCTCAGGGAGGTAACTATGGCTACACCTTC.

The chain uses TRBV15 and TRBJ1-4, with D perhaps TRBD1 (6 bases). V dropped 5 bases and J dropped 3 bases, with 16 bases sitting between them. The germline V gene has CDR1 LNHNV and CDR2 YYDKDF (reference sequence). The CDR3 is 16 residues long. The CDR3 loop reads CATSLGGGTSNEKLFF. For the CDR3, the DNA is TGTGCCACCAGCCTTGGGGGGGGCACGTCTAATGAAAAACTGTTTTTT.

The rearrangement uses TRBV6-5 and TRBJ1-5; 7 positions match TRBD1. The V and J ends lost 7 bases and 0 bases, in that order; junction bases with no gene match: 6. The CDR3 extends over 15 amino acids. The germline gives CDR1 MNHEY, CDR2 SVGAGI. This chain's CDR3 is CASTSDRNSNQPQHF. The DNA for the CDR3 is TGTGCCAGCACCTCGGACAGGAATAGCAATCAGCCCCAGCATTTT.

The rearrangement uses TRBV27 and TRBJ2-1, with D maybe TRBD2 (5 bases). V was trimmed by 2 bases and J by 2 bases, leaving 13 bases between them. The CDR3 extends over 16 amino acids. CDR1 MNHEY and CDR2 SMNVEV come from the germline V gene (reference sequence). This CDR3 reads CASSLGVRETYNEQFF. CDR3 nucleotides: TGTGCCAGCAGTTTAGGGGTGAGGGAAACCTACAATGAGCAGTTCTTC.

The chain joins TRBV27 to TRBJ2-7; the match to TRBD1 covers 8 bases. This CDR3 region has 13 residues. V lost 5 bases, J lost 7 bases, and 7 bases stayed unmatched. Germline assignment: CDR1 MNHEY and CDR2 SMNVEV (reference sequence). CDR3 nucleotides: TGTGCCAGCAGTCCCCAGGGGGCGGGGGAGCAGTACTTC. Its protein product is CASSPQGAGEQYF.

The chain joins TRBV13 to TRBJ2-1; tentative D call: TRBD2 (5 bases). CDR1 PRHDT and CDR2 FYEKMQ come from the germline V gene (reference sequence). This CDR3 has 17 amino acids. V lost 5 bases, J lost 3 bases, and 20 bases lay in between. The CDR3 DNA sequence: TGTGCCAGCAGCCCCATCCGTAAACGGGGTATCTACAATGAGCAGTTCTTC. It specifies CASSPIRKRGIYNEQFF.

V and J are TRBV2 and TRBJ2-1; TRBD2 aligns across 10 bases. The CDR3 loop spans 17 amino acids. V lost 5 bases, J lost 2 bases, and 9 bases stayed unmatched. Germline-derived CDR1 and CDR2 are SNHLY and FYNNEI. CDR3 sequence (DNA): TGTGCCAGCAGTCAGCGCGGTACTAGCGGGACCTACAATGAGCAGTTCTTC. Amino acids: CASSQRGTSGTYNEQFF.

A remark on this clone: This may arise from a read error, as a much more abundant clone is one base away. This rearrangement joins TRBV14 to TRBJ2-7; TRBD1 aligns across 7 bases. Germline CDR1 reads SGHDN; CDR2 reads FVKESK. This CDR3 contains 13 residues. V was pared by 4 bases and J by 2 bases, with 2 bases of the junction left unmatched. CDR3 in amino acids: CASSLGTAYEQYF. CDR3 DNA: TGTGCCAGCAGCCTCGGGACAGCCTACGAGCAGTACTTC.

J is TRBJ2-7 and V is TRBV12-5; 12 bases line up with TRBD2. The length of the CDR3 is 17 residues. The germline V gene has CDR1 LGHNT and CDR2 FRNRAP. J was trimmed by 0 bases and V by 1 base; bases with no gene match: 4. The CDR3 coding sequence is TGTGCTAGTGGTTTGGCGCTAGCGGGAGGGGTCTCCTACGAGCAGTACTTC. Protein: CASGLALAGGVSYEQYF.

This chain links TRBV11-2 with TRBJ2-5; no definite D call. Between the trimmed V and J ends, which lost 4 bases and 1 base, there was a span of 7 bases. Germline V lookup: CDR1 SGHAT, CDR2 FQNNGV. The CDR3 loop spans 13 amino acids. The CDR3 region is CASSSGSQETQYF. Written as DNA, the CDR3 is TGTGCCAGCAGCTCGGGTAGCCAAGAGACCCAGTACTTC.

The CDR3 region is CASSDRGASRYF. Written as DNA, the CDR3 is TGTGCCAGTAGCGACAGGGGGGCAAGTCGGTACTTC. The genes are TRBV19 and TRBJ2-7; 9 bases line up with TRBD1. V was clipped by 6 bases and J by 12 bases; unmatched bases: 9. The CDR3 extends over 12 amino acids. Germline V gene lookup returns CDR1 LNHDA and CDR2 SQIVND (reference sequence).

A few counts support this clone. The rearrangement links TRBV7-9 to TRBJ1-1; D not certain. Germline V gene sequence: CDR1 SEHNR, CDR2 FQNEAQ (reference sequence). V was pared by 4 bases and J by 0 bases, with 12 bases between. The CDR3 consists of 15 residues. The CDR3 coding sequence is TGTGCCAGCAGCTCCCCACGGGAGATGAACACTGAAGCTTTCTTT. It yields the protein CASSSPREMNTEAFF.

The CDR3 DNA reads as TGCGCCAGCAGCCAAGATGAGGGGGCAGCCAAAAACATTCAGTACTTC. This sequence encodes CASSQDEGAAKNIQYF. This sequence joins TRBV4-3 and TRBJ2-4; 7 nucleotides align to TRBD1. The CDR3 is 16 amino acids. Unmatched junction bases numbered 2, after V lost 0 bases and J lost 0 bases. Germline V CDR1 and CDR2: LGHNA, YSLEER.

V usage is TRBV6-5 and J usage is TRBJ2-7; the match to TRBD2 covers 9 bases. Germline assignment: CDR1 MNHEY and CDR2 SVGAGI. The CDR3 is 16 residues long. V lost 2 bases to trimming and J lost 6 bases; unmatched junction nucleotides: 11. The CDR3 protein is CASSYLAGTSLLEQYF. CDR3 nucleotides: TGTGCCAGCAGTTACCTGGCCGGGACTAGCCTTCTCGAGCAGTACTTC.

The chain joins TRBV19 to TRBJ2-7, with 7 positions matching TRBD2. This CDR3 has 15 amino acids. Germline V gives CDR1 LNHDA, CDR2 SQIVND (reference sequence). The V and J ends lost 9 bases and 5 bases, in that order; junction bases with no gene match: 16. The CDR3 protein is CASREGGTRGHEQYF. CDR3 sequence (DNA): TGTGCCAGCCGAGAGGGAGGGACTCGGGGCCACGAGCAGTACTTC.